The clone carrying this T cell receptor beta chain was counted ten times or more. This specimen comes from a study of early T cells in non-severe SARS-CoV-2 infection. TCRdb reprocessed the 5' RACE reads with MiXCR, giving one entry per CDR3 protein. This sample has around 100,000 distinct CDR3 sequences, with around 12% found just once. The length of the CDR3 is 14 residues. Trimming shortened V by 7 bases and J by 4 bases, and 13 bases separated the two germline ends. CDR1 is LNHDA, CDR2 SQIVND, per germline (reference sequence). The source material was whole blood. This TCR was recovered from an adult who was a healthcare worker with PCR-confirmed SARS-CoV-2 infection or an uninfected control (not recorded which). The V and J genes are TRBV19 and TRBJ1-4; D not certain. This chain's CDR3 is CASKLRQNNEKLFF. CDR3 bases: TGTGCCAGTAAACTAAGGCAGAATAATGAAAAACTGTTTTTT.